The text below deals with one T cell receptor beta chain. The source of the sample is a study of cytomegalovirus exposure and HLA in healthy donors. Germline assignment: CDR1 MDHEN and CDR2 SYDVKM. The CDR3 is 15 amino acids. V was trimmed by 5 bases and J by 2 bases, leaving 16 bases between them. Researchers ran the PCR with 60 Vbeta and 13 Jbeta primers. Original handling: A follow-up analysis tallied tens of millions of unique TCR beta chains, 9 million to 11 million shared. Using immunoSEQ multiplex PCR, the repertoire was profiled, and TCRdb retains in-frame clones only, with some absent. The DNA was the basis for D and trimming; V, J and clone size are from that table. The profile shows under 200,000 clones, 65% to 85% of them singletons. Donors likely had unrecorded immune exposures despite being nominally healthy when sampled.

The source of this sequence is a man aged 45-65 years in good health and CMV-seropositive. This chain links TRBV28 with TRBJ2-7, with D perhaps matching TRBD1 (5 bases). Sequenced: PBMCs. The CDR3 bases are TGTGCCAGCAGTAGGGGTCAAACAGGAACCTACGAGCAGTACTTC. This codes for CASSRGQTGTYEQYF. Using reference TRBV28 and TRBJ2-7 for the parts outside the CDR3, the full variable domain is DVKVTQSSRYLVKRTGEKVFLECVQDMDHENMFWYRQDPGLGLRLIYFSYDVKMKEKGDIPEGYSVSREKKERFSLILESASTNQTSMYLCASSRGQTGTYEQYFGPGTRLTVT.